Listed below are T cell receptor beta chains from one sample, sequenced in a study of T cells in Graves' hyperthyroidism and ophthalmopathy. TCRdb reprocessed the multiplex PCR reads with MiXCR, giving one entry per CDR3 protein. This sample has 640,000 or so distinct CDR3 sequences, with roughly 15% found just once. Sequences were obtained from blood. These receptors all stem from a woman between 40 and 50 years old with Graves' ophthalmopathy. Each CDR3 is given with its conserved first and last residue. D genes are given only for firm matches. The size entry is marked missing in some rows and otherwise reads once, few, many or a size class.

TRBV6-4,-,TRBJ2-7,-,TGTGCCAGCAGTGCCCGGCCAGGAACATCCTACGAGCAGTACTTC,CASSARPGTSYEQYF
TRBV20-1,-,TRBJ2-7,many,TGCAGTGCTAGAGATATGTACTACGAGCAGTACTTC,CSARDMYYEQYF
TRBV5-1,TRBD1,TRBJ2-7,many,TGCGCCAGCAGCCCATGGGGGGGACAGGGCGCCGAGCAGTACTTC,CASSPWGGQGAEQYF
TRBV28,-,TRBJ2-7,-,TGTGCCAGCAGTCCGCGGGACAGACAAGCCTACGAGCGGTACTTC,CASSPRDRQAYERYF
TRBV5-1,-,TRBJ2-7,-,TGCGCCAGCAGCTTGTTAGGGTACGGTGGCGAGCAGTACTTC,CASSLLGYGGEQYF
TRBV7-2,TRBD1,TRBJ1-3,many,TGTGCCAGCAGCTTAACAGGGGCCAATGCGGGAAACACCATATATTTT,CASSLTGANAGNTIYF
TRBV6-2/TRBV6-3,TRBD2,TRBJ2-5,many,TGTGCCAGCAGTTTTACTAGCGACCAAGAGACCCAGTACTTC,CASSFTSDQETQYF
TRBV30,-,TRBJ1-1,-,TGTGCCTGGAGTCATGGCCTGGGTGGCACTGAAGCTTTCTTT,CAWSHGLGGTEAFF
TRBV6-5,-,TRBJ1-1,-,TGTGCCAGCAGTTACTCACAGGAGGGAACTGAAGCTTTCTTT,CASSYSQEGTEAFF
TRBV20-1,TRBD1,TRBJ2-5,many,TGCAGTGCTTCAACAGGGGGCGGTCTTTTGGAGACCCAGTACTTC,CSASTGGGLLETQYF
TRBV7-2,TRBD2,TRBJ2-5,many,TGTGCCAGCAGACAAACTAGCGGGAGTTTAGAGACCCAGTACTTC,CASRQTSGSLETQYF
TRBV6-5,-,TRBJ1-2,few,TGTGCCAGCAGTTACCGACAGCCCTATGGCTACACCTTC,CASSYRQPYGYTF
TRBV28,-,TRBJ2-7,many,TGTGCCAGCAGCGGGGTGTTGCTCGCCTACGAGCAGTACTTC,CASSGVLLAYEQYF
TRBV7-2,TRBD2,TRBJ2-7,many,TGTGCCAGCACACCTAGCGGAAGCTCCTACGAGCAGTACTTC,CASTPSGSSYEQYF
TRBV4-1,-,TRBJ1-6,many,TGCGCCAGCAGCCCGGGCCTTGCCCAGAATTCACCCCTCCACTTT,CASSPGLAQNSPLHF
TRBV7-9,TRBD2,TRBJ2-4,many,TGTGCCAGCAGCTCGGGACTAGCTTACATTCAGTACTTC,CASSSGLAYIQYF
TRBV20-1,-,TRBJ2-4,many,TGCAGTGCCGACGACAGGGAGGGAATTGGCAAAAACATTCAGTACTTC,CSADDREGIGKNIQYF
TRBV6-1,-,TRBJ2-7,many,TGTGCCACCGCTCAGGTTGCCTACGAGCAGTACTTC,CATAQVAYEQYF
TRBV28,-,TRBJ2-6,many,TGTGCCAGCAGTGCCACCCAAAGGGGACGGGGGTTAGCAGCCAACGTCCTGACTTTC,CASSATQRGRGLAANVLTF
TRBV25-1,-,TRBJ1-1,many,TGTGCCAGCAGCCAAATATCGGGGAGGAACACTGAAGCTTTCTTT,CASSQISGRNTEAFF
TRBV2,-,TRBJ1-3,-,TGTGCCAGCAGCGACGGACACTCTGGAAACATCATATATTTT,CASSDGHSGNIIYF
TRBV28,TRBD1,TRBJ1-2,many,TGTGCCATCCAGGGACAGGGTGGTGGCTACACCTTC,CAIQGQGGGYTF
TRBV19,-,TRBJ1-2,-,TGTGCCAGTAGTACCCTAACGGATCTTCTCGCATTCGACTATGGCTACACCTTC,CASSTLTDLLAFDYGYTF
TRBV7-8,-,TRBJ1-2,many,TGTGCCAGCGGTAGCCCTAACTATGGCTACACCTTC,CASGSPNYGYTF
TRBV15,-,TRBJ1-1,-,TGTGCCACCAGTCCTGGGTCCACTGAAGCTTTCTTT,CATSPGSTEAFF
TRBV20-1,-,TRBJ1-2,many,TGCAGTGCTAGGGCAGGGACCTATGGCTACACCTTC,CSARAGTYGYTF
TRBV24-1,-,TRBJ1-5,many,TGTGCCACCAGTGATCTAGGGTATCAGCCCCAGCATTTT,CATSDLGYQPQHF
TRBV20-1,-,TRBJ1-1,many,TGCAGTGCTATCTGGGGGCCGAACACTGAAGCTTTCTTT,CSAIWGPNTEAFF
TRBV7-9,-,TRBJ2-7,-,TGTGCCGTCGAAGACAGCTCCTACGAGCAGTACTTC,CAVEDSSYEQYF
TRBV4-2,-,TRBJ2-4,-,TGTGCCAGCAGCCAAGGAGCGGATAAAAACATTCAGTACTTC,CASSQGADKNIQYF
TRBV6-1,-,TRBJ2-5,-,TGTGCCAGCACTACCGTCCAGAGGTTTGGGGAGACCCAGTACTTC,CASTTVQRFGETQYF
TRBV6-5,TRBD1,TRBJ1-5,many,TGTGCCAGCTCCCCTAGACAGGGGGCAGGTCAGCCCCAGCATTTT,CASSPRQGAGQPQHF
TRBV15,-,TRBJ2-5,many,TGTGCCACCAGCTCCTCCGGGGAGGCGAAGCAAGAGACCCAGTACTTC,CATSSSGEAKQETQYF
TRBV7-2,TRBD1,TRBJ1-5,many,TGTGCCAGCAGCTCGATCGGACAGGGGAATCAGCCCCAGCATTTT,CASSSIGQGNQPQHF
TRBV28,-,TRBJ2-7,many,TGTGCCAGCAGTTTAGCCGGTCGCCCGACCTACGAGCAGTACTTC,CASSLAGRPTYEQYF
TRBV29-1,-,TRBJ1-2,many,TGCAGCGTCGGACAGATATGGGGCGACTATGGCTACACCTTC,CSVGQIWGDYGYTF
TRBV9,-,TRBJ1-1,many,TGTGCCAGCAGCCCAACCTTTATCGGAGCGAACACTGAAGCTTTCTTT,CASSPTFIGANTEAFF
TRBV6-2/TRBV6-3,-,TRBJ2-7,-,TGTGCCAGCAACCGGGATCAGGGATCCTCCTACGAGCAGTACTTC,CASNRDQGSSYEQYF
TRBV6-2/TRBV6-3,-,TRBJ2-2,-,TGTGCCAGCAGTTTAGGTGGGCCCTCGATTATCGGGGAGCTGTTTTTT,CASSLGGPSIIGELFF
TRBV12-3/TRBV12-4,TRBD1,TRBJ2-3,few,TGTGCCAGCAGTTCCAGGGGGCTCACTAGGCATACGCAGTATTTT,CASSSRGLTRHTQYF
TRBV3-1,-,TRBJ2-2,-,TGTGCCAGCAGCCAAGGAGAGTTGGACAGTTACACCGGGGAGCTGTTTTTT,CASSQGELDSYTGELFF
TRBV14,-,TRBJ1-1,many,TGTGCCAGCAGCCAAGTCCTGGGGTTCTACACTGAAGCTTTCTTT,CASSQVLGFYTEAFF